Following are 5 T cell receptor beta chains from one sample sequenced in a study of T cell responses to AZD1222 COVID-19 vaccine. Some clones are missing from TCRdb's copy, which holds only in-frame ones; the method was immunoSEQ multiplex PCR. The sample records roughly 110,000 clones, about 85% being singletons. The sample in question was peripheral blood, obtained 28 days after the second AZD1222 dose. The source of these receptors is an adult who received the AZD1222 COVID-19 vaccine.

The chain couples TRBV3-1 (or the pseudogene TRBV3-2) to TRBJ1-2; D ambiguous. Trimming left V 0 bases short and J 4 bases short, with 9 bases between. This CDR3 has 14 amino acids. The germline CDR1 and CDR2 sequences are LGHDT and YNNKEL (reference sequence). The CDR3 DNA reads as TGTGCCAGCAGCCAAGAGGAACAGACCTATGGCTACACCTTC. Its translation: CASSQEEQTYGYTF.

The chain couples TRBV18 to TRBJ1-1; D gene uncertain. The CDR3 length is 16 residues. V was shortened by 2 bases and J by 3 bases, with 16 bases between the two germline ends. CDR1 KGHSH and CDR2 LQKENI come from the germline V gene. In DNA, the CDR3 is TGTGCCAGCTCACCAATGGATTATTCGGAGTACACTGAAGCTTTCTTT. This encodes CASSPMDYSEYTEAFF.

The rearrangement joins TRBV5-1 to TRBJ2-7, with 9 bases fitting TRBD1. Trimming removed 4 bases from V and 2 bases from J; junction bases left unmatched: 4. This CDR3 contains 14 residues. Germline V gives CDR1 SGHRS, CDR2 YFSETQ. CDR3 in DNA: TGCGCCAGCAGCCAGGGACAGGGTCCCTACGAGCAGTACTTC. It codes for CASSQGQGPYEQYF.

The chain employs TRBV5-1 and TRBJ1-1; 9 nucleotides agree with TRBD1. CDR1 SGHRS and CDR2 YFSETQ come from the germline V gene. The CDR3 length is 15 residues. With 0 bases clipped from V and 1 base from J, the junction kept 1 base outside the gene matches. CDR3 coding DNA: TGCGCCAGCAGCTTGGGGGGACAGGGGAACACTGAAGCTTTCTTT. Translated, it gives CASSLGGQGNTEAFF.

This chain joins TRBV19 and TRBJ2-5; 10 nucleotides match TRBD1. The CDR3 contains 16 residues. Germline V gene sequence: CDR1 LNHDA, CDR2 SQIVND (reference sequence). The V gene end was trimmed by 6 bases and the J gene end by 3 bases; junction bases not matched to a gene: 10. DNA for the CDR3: TGTGCCAGTAGCCCCCATGCCGGGACAGGGGAAGAGACCCAGTACTTC. As protein: CASSPHAGTGEETQYF.